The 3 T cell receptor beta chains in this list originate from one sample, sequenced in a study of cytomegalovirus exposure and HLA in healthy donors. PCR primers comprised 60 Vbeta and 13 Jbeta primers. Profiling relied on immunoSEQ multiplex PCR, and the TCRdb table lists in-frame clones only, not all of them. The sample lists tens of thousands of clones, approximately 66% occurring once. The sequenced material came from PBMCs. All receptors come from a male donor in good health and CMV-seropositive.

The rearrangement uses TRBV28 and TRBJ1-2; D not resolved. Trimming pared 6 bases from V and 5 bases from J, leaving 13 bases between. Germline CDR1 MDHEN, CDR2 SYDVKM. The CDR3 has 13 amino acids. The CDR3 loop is CASSLAGKYGYTF. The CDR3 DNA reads TGTGCCAGCAGCCTTGCGGGGAAATATGGCTACACCTTC.

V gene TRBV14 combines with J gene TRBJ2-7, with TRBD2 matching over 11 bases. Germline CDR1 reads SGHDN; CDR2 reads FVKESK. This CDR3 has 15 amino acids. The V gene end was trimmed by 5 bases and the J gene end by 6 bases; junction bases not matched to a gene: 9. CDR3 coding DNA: TGTGCCAGCAGCTCAATAGCGGGAGGGCCGGTCGAGCAGTACTTC. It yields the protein CASSSIAGGPVEQYF.

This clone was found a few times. This CDR3 is CASSFVSEREELFF. DNA of the CDR3: TGTGCCAGCAGTTTTGTCTCGGAACGGGAGGAGCTGTTTTTT. V gene TRBV5-6 combines with J gene TRBJ2-2, with TRBD2 as a possible D gene (5 bases). V lost 5 bases to trimming and J lost 10 bases, with 18 bases between them. The CDR3 runs to 14 residues. From germline, CDR1 is SGHDT and CDR2 YYEEEE.